These T cell receptor beta chains were read from a single sample in a study of T cells after yellow fever vaccination. TCRdb reprocessed the 5' RACE reads with MiXCR, giving one entry per CDR3 protein. The table has 250,000 or so distinct CDR3 sequences, around 7% seen once. This specimen consisted of CD4+ T cells sorted from PBMCs, obtained 15 days after the yellow fever booster vaccination. These receptors originate from a man younger than 45 who received the YFV17D yellow fever vaccine. The CDR3 runs from the conserved cysteine through the conserved F or W. The D gene is left open where the match is weak. Some rows mark clone size as missing; the rest say once, few, many or name a class of expanded clone.

TRBJ2-1 many . TRBV28 TGTGCCAGCAGTTCCTCAGGGGGGCTAGTCAATGAGCAGTTCTTC CASSSSGGLVNEQFF
TRBJ2-1 many TRBD2 TRBV5-1 TGCGCCAGCAGCAGCCGGGCTAGCGGGAGGGCCGGGAATGAGCAGTTCTTC CASSSRASGRAGNEQFF
TRBJ1-1 few TRBD1 TRBV19 TGTGCCAGTGGACAGGGATCGATGACTGAAGCTTTCTTT CASGQGSMTEAFF
TRBJ2-4 . TRBD1 TRBV18 TGTGCCAGCTCACCACGGACAGGGGCGATAAACATTCAGTACTTC CASSPRTGAINIQYF
TRBJ1-3 . . TRBV7-3 TGTGCCAGCAGCCTGAATCAGGGAAACACCATATATTTT CASSLNQGNTIYF
TRBJ2-7 many . TRBV10-3 TGTGCCATCAGTGAGTCCACGATAGGCTACGAGCAGTACTTC CAISESTIGYEQYF
TRBJ2-5 few TRBD2 TRBV7-2 TGTGCCAGCAGGGTAGCGGGGGAAGAGACCCAGTACTTC CASRVAGEETQYF
TRBJ2-3 . . TRBV7-9 TGTGCCAGCAGCTTAGAAACGGGCACAGATACGCAGTATTTT CASSLETGTDTQYF
TRBJ2-7 medium-sized . TRBV5-1 TGCGCCAGCAGCTTAGGTGCGGAACTATACGAGCAGTACTTC CASSLGAELYEQYF
TRBJ1-2 . . TRBV12-3/TRBV12-4 TGTGCCAGCAGTTTAGAAGGTGGAAAAGTATTCCATGGCTACACCTTC CASSLEGGKVFHGYTF
TRBJ1-1 few TRBD1 TRBV9 TGTGCCAGCAGCGTCCGGGACAGGGGTGGCACTGAAGCTTTCTTT CASSVRDRGGTEAFF
TRBJ2-4 few . TRBV11-2 TGTGCCAGCAGCCAGACAGGACTAGCCAAAAACATTCAGTACTTC CASSQTGLAKNIQYF
TRBJ2-1 . TRBD2 TRBV6-1 TGTGCCAGCAGTGGTAGCGGGAGCTACAGCTCCTACAATGAGCAGTTCTTC CASSGSGSYSSYNEQFF
TRBJ1-4 . . TRBV12-3/TRBV12-4 TGTGCCAGCAGTTTATCGGCAGGGCTTGCAACTAATGAAAAACTGTTTTTT CASSLSAGLATNEKLFF
TRBJ1-4 . . TRBV4-2 TGTGACAGCAGCCAAGAAGGGGGGAGGCGCGATGAAAAACTGTTTTTT CDSSQEGGRRDEKLFF
TRBJ2-5 many TRBD1 TRBV28 TGTGCCAGCAGTTTACGGGGACAGCCTGAAGAGACCCAGTACTTC CASSLRGQPEETQYF
TRBJ2-7 few . TRBV7-2 TGTGCCAGCAGCCCCGAGGGAGTCGAGCAGTACTTC CASSPEGVEQYF
TRBJ1-1 many . TRBV20-1 TGCAGTGCTAGTCGGGGACCTGAAGCTTTCTTT CSASRGPEAFF
TRBJ2-7 many TRBD2 TRBV20-1 TGCAGTGCTAGAGATCCGGCTAGCGGGACCTACGAGCAGTACTTC CSARDPASGTYEQYF
TRBJ1-4 few . TRBV12-3/TRBV12-4 TGTGCCAGCAGTCCCCGGGGAGTTGAAAAACTGTTTTTT CASSPRGVEKLFF
TRBJ2-2 few TRBD2 TRBV18 TGTGCCAGCTCACCCAGACTAGCGGGAGGGCCTGACACCGGGGAGCTGTTTTTT CASSPRLAGGPDTGELFF
TRBJ1-6 . TRBD1 TRBV5-1 TGCGCCAGCAGCCCCTCAGGGGGTTATTCACCCCTCCACTTT CASSPSGGYSPLHF
TRBJ2-2 few . TRBV7-7 TGTGCTAGCAGCCACCAGACCCCCGGGGAGCTGTTTTTT CASSHQTPGELFF
TRBJ2-1 many . TRBV3-1 TGTGCCAGCAGCTATGGCCCTAAGCCTGTTGAGCAGTTCTTC CASSYGPKPVEQFF
TRBJ2-3 many . TRBV29-1 TGCAGCGTTATCATAAATACGCAGTATTTT CSVIINTQYF
TRBJ2-3 . TRBD2 TRBV5-5 TGTGCCAGCAGCTTGCTAGCGGGAGTCGATCTCACAGATACGCAGTATTTT CASSLLAGVDLTDTQYF
TRBJ2-1 . TRBD2 TRBV24-1 TGTGCCACCAGTGATTTTGCGGGAGGGGTCTCCTACAATGAGCAGTTCTTC CATSDFAGGVSYNEQFF
TRBJ2-5 many . TRBV7-2 TGTGCCAGCAGTACCCGCTCCGGGGGATCGGAGACCCAGTACTTC CASSTRSGGSETQYF
TRBJ2-7 . . TRBV4-1 TGCGCCAGCAGCCAAGATTCTAGGGACGAGCAGTACTTC CASSQDSRDEQYF
TRBJ2-7 few . TRBV28 TGTGCCTCCCTTTCGGCAGGGGGGAAGGGATTCTACGAGCAGTACTTC CASLSAGGKGFYEQYF
TRBJ2-7 many . TRBV30 TGTGCCTGGAGTCCACAGGGGAGGGACGAGCAGTACTTC CAWSPQGRDEQYF
TRBJ2-7 many TRBD1 TRBV12-3/TRBV12-4 TGTGCCAGCAAACCGGGACAGGGATTCCACGAGCAGTACTTC CASKPGQGFHEQYF
TRBJ2-7 many TRBD2 TRBV5-1 TGCGCCAGCACGGGAGCCCTAGCGGGAGATGGCGAGCAGTACTTC CASTGALAGDGEQYF
TRBJ2-7 many TRBD2 TRBV7-2 TGTGCCAGCAGCTATGCTAGCGGGAGGGCCGGAACCTACGAGCAGTACTTC CASSYASGRAGTYEQYF
TRBJ2-2 many TRBD1 TRBV3-1 TGTGCCAGCAGCCCATTGACAGGGTTAACCGGGGAGCTGTTTTTT CASSPLTGLTGELFF
TRBJ1-5 many . TRBV20-1 TGCAGTGCTAGAGAGGGCACAAATCAGCCCCAGCATTTT CSAREGTNQPQHF
TRBJ2-5 . . TRBV5-4 TGTGCCAGCAGCTCCGGGACTCAGGGGACCCAGTACTTC CASSSGTQGTQYF
TRBJ2-1 many . TRBV6-5 TGTGCCAGCAACCCGACAGGCCTTTACAATGAGCAGTTCTTC CASNPTGLYNEQFF
TRBJ2-7 . . TRBV7-2 TGTGCCAGCAGCTCCGCTTGGGACTACGAGCAGTACTTC CASSSAWDYEQYF
TRBJ2-5 . TRBD2 TRBV4-3 TGCGCCAGCAGCCCAGGACTAGCGGGAGGGCCCGGAGAAGAGACCCAGTACTTC CASSPGLAGGPGEETQYF
TRBJ2-3 . . TRBV6-5 TGTGCCAGCAGTTACTCGAGCTTGGGTATTGGACCGAGCACAGATACGCAGTATTTT CASSYSSLGIGPSTDTQYF
TRBJ2-3 many TRBD2 TRBV5-6 TGTGCCAGCAGCTACCCCGGACTAGTGAGCACAGATACGCAGTATTTT CASSYPGLVSTDTQYF
TRBJ2-5 many . TRBV29-1 TGCAGCGTCGCCGGAGGGGTAGAGACCCAGTACTTC CSVAGGVETQYF
TRBJ2-7 . . TRBV20-1 TGCAGTGCTAGAGATCCGGGGGCTAGCGTCTACGAGCAGTACTTC CSARDPGASVYEQYF
TRBJ2-5 . TRBD2 TRBV5-6 TGTGCCAGCAGCTCAGCGGGAGGGGGAGAGACCCAGTACTTC CASSSAGGGETQYF
TRBJ2-7 . TRBD2 TRBV20-1 TGCAGTGCTGCTACGGGAGGCCCCTACGAGCAGTACTTC CSAATGGPYEQYF
TRBJ1-5 many . TRBV28 TGTGCCAGCAGTAGGATTCGGCAGCCCCAGCATTTT CASSRIRQPQHF
TRBJ2-6 few TRBD1 TRBV15 TGTGCCACCAGGTCTGAGGGACAGGAAATACTCTCTGGGGCCAACGTCCTGACTTTC CATRSEGQEILSGANVLTF
TRBJ2-1 few . TRBV3-1 TGTGCCAGCAGCCACATGACCGAGCAGTTCTTC CASSHMTEQFF
TRBJ1-1 . TRBD1 TRBV6-1 TGTGCCAGCAAACTCGGGACAGGGGATTCTCGGAGCACTGAAGCTTTCTTT CASKLGTGDSRSTEAFF
TRBJ2-3 many . TRBV20-1 TGCAGTGCCAGACGGGGGCCTAGCACAGATACGCAGTATTTT CSARRGPSTDTQYF
TRBJ1-3 many . TRBV12-3/TRBV12-4 TGTGCCAGCAGTTGGGGAGGGGAAGGTTCTGGAAACACCATATATTTT CASSWGGEGSGNTIYF
TRBJ2-6 few . TRBV6-1 TGTGCCAGCAGCCCTTCGCTCTCTGGGGCCAACGTCCTGACTTTC CASSPSLSGANVLTF
TRBJ2-7 . . TRBV7-9 TGTGCCAGCAGCTCGGGCCAATCAGGGAGGAGGTACTACGAGCAGTACTTC CASSSGQSGRRYYEQYF
TRBJ2-3 . . TRBV6-1 TGTGCCAGCAGTCAGAGACAGGTCCATCGACAGATTACGCAGTATTTT CASSQRQVHRQITQYF